This T cell receptor (beta chain) was obtained from a study of cytotoxic CD8 clonotypes in ibrutinib-treated CLL (dated by TCRdb to about 2021). For the wider study: The cohort was composed of about 10 relapsed/refractory and approximately 16 treatment-naive patients; IGHV unmutated status was identified in 17 patients. Samples averaged about 260,000 productive templates and about 94,000 productive rearrangements. Longitudinal samples were available for about 30% of the 86 trial participants. The response samples were drawn at a median of around eleven months into treatment, with a range of roughly 6 to 36 months. All remission and progressive disease samples were collected while patients were still receiving ibrutinib. Cryopreserved peripheral blood mononuclear cells were collected at three points: before therapy, at response, and at either sustained remission or disease progression. Responses were partial in some 24 patients and complete in 2; after median around 66 months follow-up, roughly 14 stayed in remission and some twelve progressed.

On a MiSeq, deep resolution sequencing aimed for a depth between 1 in 1 million and 1 in 200,000 T cells, with each clonotype covered 10x on average. The immunoSEQ hsTCRB Kit was used to generate TCR beta libraries. Processing in the source paper ran as follows. The data were analyzed with ImmunoSEQ Analyzer and ImmunoSEQ Data Assistant, and V, D and J gene assignments followed IMGT definitions. Clonality was computed as one minus normalized Shannon entropy of productive rearrangement frequencies, ranging from 0 to 1. Public clonotype analysis was restricted to overrepresented clonotypes comprising at least 0.05% of each patient's repertoire. About twelve age-matched healthy donor repertoires from immuneACCESS were used as controls for clonality. TCRdb mirrors the immuneACCESS table, restricted to in-frame sequences. Some clones are absent from its copies; in checked studies, under half trace to an unresolved V gene, and the reason for the others is unknown. The V and J calls and the clone size are those of that table, but D and trimming were determined from the DNA. Recorded for this sample are fewer than 300,000 clones; roughly three quarters of them occurred a single time. Clones ranked in the top ten supply about 5.7% of the sample.

Trimming costs V 3 bases and J 5 bases, and their ends lie 9 bases apart. The CDR3 runs 12 amino acids, cysteine and phenylalanine included. The sequence is cut down to CDR3 DNA, 36 bases in frame from base 1. The germline V gene yields SGDLS for CDR1 and YYNGEE for CDR2. The time point label of this sample denotes: progressive disease on ibrutinib. Around 1.8 micrograms of genomic DNA were extracted from cryopreserved PBMCs for TCR beta library preparation. Longitudinal blood samples from CLL patients on ibrutinib monotherapy were analyzed using high-throughput TCR beta sequencing. The patients took part in an open-label, single-center phase 2 trial of ibrutinib monotherapy. General study outcomes and caveats: Public clonotypes were rare and either shrank or stayed stable during treatment, and the rise in clonality at ibrutinib response reflected expansion of private clonotypes. Clonality increased at ibrutinib response, stayed stable in sustained remission, and fell back toward baseline at progression. Sustained-remission and progressing patients did not have matched sampling times, and lymph node repertoires were not examined. Baseline clonality exceeded that of age-matched healthy donors and correlated strongly with circulating CD8+ T-cell counts.

Turning to this clone: The antigen it recognizes is unknown. The sample holds no much larger clone one base away, and base qualities are not on file.

The chain is made from TRBV9 and TRBJ2-7; too little of a D gene remains to name it. This TCR was sampled from a human donor with chronic lymphocytic leukemia. The sample was PBMCs, taken at disease progression, from a patient treated with ibrutinib. CDR3 sequence: CASSDQSNEQYF. The nucleotide sequence is given as TGTGCCAGCAGCGACCAAAGCAACGAGCAGTACTTC.